The 13 T cell receptor beta chains listed next were all sequenced from one sample in a study of blood T cells in healthy people across ages (dated by TCRdb to between 2014 and 2016). Preparation of the library involved 5' RACE. The sample was run on an Illumina HiSeq 2500. A second 7 to 11 cycle PCR used a sample-barcoded 5' primer and a J-beta primer mix. TCRdb reprocessed the public reads (quality trimming at Q25 with fastp, clone calling with MiXCR) and kept in-frame beta chains. Identical CDR3 proteins give one entry, which carries the most common genes and DNA. This sample comprises 850,000 to 1,000,000 distinct CDR3 sequences, around 54% of them detected only once. The top ten hold around 21% of the sample. The specimen was blood. The source of these receptors is a woman aged 60-75 years in good health.

This clonotype occurred a few times. The CDR3 loop is CASSTGIEYEQYF. The CDR3 coding sequence is TGTGCCAGCAGTACAGGGATTGAATACGAGCAGTACTTC. The chain employs TRBV6-2 or TRBV6-3 and TRBJ2-7; a possible D gene is TRBD1 (6 bases). V dropped 5 bases and J dropped 4 bases, with 12 bases sitting between them. CDR1 is MNHEY, CDR2 SVGEGT, per germline. CDR3 size: 13 residues.

The chain carries TRBV6-2 or TRBV6-3 and TRBJ2-3, with a tentative D call TRBD2 (6 bases). Trimming removed 6 bases at V and 4 bases at J, with 11 bases between. The V gene's germline CDR1 is MNHEY and CDR2 SVGEGT. CDR3 size: 13 residues. As DNA, the CDR3 is TGTGCCAGCAGCCGACTAGTTGCAGATACGCAGTATTTT. Protein sequence: CASSRLVADTQYF.

The chain has TRBV10-3 and TRBJ2-3; D may be TRBD1 or TRBD2 (6 bases each). CDR1 is ENHRY, CDR2 SYGVKD, per germline. With 7 bases removed from V and 0 bases from J, the gap between germline ends came to 11 bases. This CDR3 is 14 amino acids long. This chain's CDR3 is CAIKRGESTDTQYF. Written as DNA, the CDR3 is TGTGCCATCAAGAGGGGGGAGAGCACAGATACGCAGTATTTT.

Turning to this clonotype: Its ends do not fully match the called genes, so a read error is possible. J is TRBJ2-5 and V is TRBV7-6, with 7 positions matching TRBD2. The DNA end is a closer match to TRBJ2-7, so the J assignment may be wrong. This CDR3 spans 13 amino acids. Germline values: CDR1 SGHVS, CDR2 FNYEAQ. The DNA for the CDR3 is TGTGCCCGCAGCCAAGCGGGGTACCACGAGCAGTACTTC. Its protein is CARSQAGYHEQYF.

The rearrangement uses TRBV2 and TRBJ2-1; D not certain. CDR1 is SNHLY, CDR2 FYNNEI, per germline. Trimming took off 2 bases at V and 6 bases at J, with 14 bases between the two ends. CDR3 length: 15 residues. CDR3 sequence: CASSERTRRGNEQFF. The CDR3 nucleotides are TGTGCCAGCAGTGAAAGGACCCGTCGCGGCAATGAGCAGTTCTTC. The whole variable domain, filled in from reference TRBV2 and TRBJ2-1, reads EPEVTQTPSHQVTQMGQEVILRCVPISNHLYFYWYRQILGQKVEFLVSFYNNEISEKSEIFDDQFSVERPDGSNFTLKIRSTKLEDSAMYFCASSERTRRGNEQFFGPGTRLTVL.

The chain employs TRBV30 and TRBJ1-1, with D possibly matching TRBD1 (6 bases). Germline loops: CDR1 GTSNPN, CDR2 SVGIG (reference sequence). Trimming removed 0 bases at V and 1 base at J, with 15 bases between. The length of the CDR3 is 16 residues. The CDR3 is CAWSVGGGWRNTEAFF. The CDR3 DNA is TGTGCCTGGAGTGTAGGAGGGGGATGGCGGAACACTGAAGCTTTCTTT.

V usage is TRBV11-2 and J usage is TRBJ2-5; D unclear. The CDR3 loop spans 12 amino acids. V was pared by 5 bases and J by 11 bases, with 15 bases between. In germline, CDR1 is SGHAT, CDR2 FQNNGV. CDR3 loop: CASSIPAPEQYF. The CDR3 DNA sequence: TGTGCCAGCAGCATCCCCGCACCTGAGCAGTACTTC.

This clonotype appeared once. The V gene is TRBV7-3, the J gene TRBJ2-3, with 10 bases that match TRBD2. J lost 6 bases, V lost 5 bases, and 11 bases had no gene match. The germline gives CDR1 SGHTA, CDR2 FQGTGA. The CDR3 covers 16 residues. The CDR3: CASSPELAGLRDTQYF. The CDR3, as DNA: TGTGCCAGCAGCCCCGAACTAGCGGGATTGCGCGATACGCAGTATTTT.

This chain connects TRBV7-2 to TRBJ2-3; 8 nucleotides line up with TRBD2. With V trimmed by 5 bases and J by 2 bases, 12 bases remained unmatched. This CDR3 is 17 amino acids long. Germline V gene lookup returns CDR1 SGHTA and CDR2 FQGNSA. As DNA, the CDR3 is TGTGCCAGCAGCGGTCTATCTACTAGCGGCAACACAGATACGCAGTATTTT. Translated: CASSGLSTSGNTDTQYF.

The chain joins TRBV25-1 to TRBJ1-2; the match to TRBD1 covers 8 bases. CDR1 is MGHDK and CDR2 is SYGVNS in the germline V gene. The ends lost 4 bases at V and 3 bases at J; junction bases unmatched: 4. The CDR3 totals 14 residues. For the CDR3, the DNA is TGTGCCAGCAGTGCCTACAGGGGGGACTATGGCTACACCTTC. This sequence encodes CASSAYRGDYGYTF.

This clonotype was seen only a few times. V is TRBV4-3 and J is TRBJ2-3; D not resolved. Germline CDR1 LGHNA, CDR2 YSLEER. The CDR3 sequence is 13 residues long. V lost 4 bases and J lost 2, with 7 bases in between. The CDR3 coding sequence is TGCGCCAGCAGCCCCCCATACACAGATACGCAGTATTTT. This sequence encodes CASSPPYTDTQYF.

This chain joins TRBV6-5 and TRBJ2-6, with unresolved D. CDR1 and CDR2 (germline): MNHEY, SVGAGI. The CDR3 extends over 16 amino acids. Trimming took 0 bases from V and 2 from J, leaving 8 bases between them. Here the CDR3 reads CASSYSTSPGANVLTF. The CDR3 DNA is TGTGCCAGCAGTTACTCGACGTCGCCTGGGGCCAACGTCCTGACTTTC.

This clonotype was counted only a few times. This chain connects TRBV4-1 to TRBJ2-1; 11 nucleotides match TRBD2. CDR1 is MGHRA and CDR2 is YSYEKL in the germline V gene. After removal of 4 bases from V and 7 bases from J, the junction contained 12 bases not matched to a gene. The CDR3 consists of 17 residues. The CDR3 DNA is TGCGCCAGCAGCCTCGAGGGGATAGCGGGAGGGCGGAATGAGCAGTTCTTC. The encoded protein is CASSLEGIAGGRNEQFF.